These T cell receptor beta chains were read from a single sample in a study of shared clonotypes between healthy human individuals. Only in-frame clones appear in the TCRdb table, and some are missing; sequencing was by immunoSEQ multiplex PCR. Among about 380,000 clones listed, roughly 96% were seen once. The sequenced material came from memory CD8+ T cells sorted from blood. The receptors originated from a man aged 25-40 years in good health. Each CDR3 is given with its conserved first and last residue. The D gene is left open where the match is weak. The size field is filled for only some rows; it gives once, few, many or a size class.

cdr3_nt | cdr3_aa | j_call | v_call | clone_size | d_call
TGTGCCAGCAGTATTGGTGGCGGGAACACCGGGGAGCTGTTTTTT | CASSIGGGNTGELFF | TRBJ2-2 | TRBV6-5 | . | .
TGTGCCAGCAGCTTAGGCCCGGGGGATGAGCAGTTCTTC | CASSLGPGDEQFF | TRBJ2-1 | TRBV7-3 | . | .
TGTGCCAGCAGTTTCGTAGGGGGAACAGATACGCAGTATTTT | CASSFVGGTDTQYF | TRBJ2-3 | TRBV27 | . | .
TGTGCCAGCAGTGAATCCCGGGAGACCCAGTACTTC | CASSESRETQYF | TRBJ2-5 | TRBV25-1 | . | .
TGTGCCATCAGTGAAGGATCTCAGCCCCAGCATTTT | CAISEGSQPQHF | TRBJ1-5 | TRBV10-3 | . | .
TGTGCCAGCAGCTTAATGCGAGCGGGAGGATTTGATGAGCAGTTCTTC | CASSLMRAGGFDEQFF | TRBJ2-1 | TRBV11-2 | . | TRBD2
TGTGCCAGCAGCTTAGCGAGGGGGATCCCCCCCGATACGCAGTATTTT | CASSLARGIPPDTQYF | TRBJ2-3 | TRBV7-9 | . | .
TGTGCCAGTAGCCCCCGGGGGCGGTGGGCCACAGATACGCAGTATTTT | CASSPRGRWATDTQYF | TRBJ2-3 | TRBV19 | once | .
TGTGCCAGCAGCCAAGGGCGGGGGGGCACAGATACGCAGTATTTT | CASSQGRGGTDTQYF | TRBJ2-3 | TRBV4-2 | . | TRBD2
TGCGCCAGCAGCCAAGTAAAAGCGGGACTAGCGGGACCCTACGAGCAGTACTTC | CASSQVKAGLAGPYEQYF | TRBJ2-7 | TRBV4-1 | . | TRBD2
TGCAGTGGGACAGGGACCTACGAGCAGTACTTC | CSGTGTYEQYF | TRBJ2-7 | TRBV20-1 | . | TRBD1
TGTGCCAGCAGCTTGGTTCCAGGGATGGGAGGCTACACCTTC | CASSLVPGMGGYTF | TRBJ1-2 | TRBV5-4 | . | .
TGTGCCAGCAGCTTAGGGGACAGGGCTCCAACTAATGAAAAACTGTTTTTT | CASSLGDRAPTNEKLFF | TRBJ1-4 | TRBV11-2 | once | TRBD1
TGTGCCAGCAGTTCCATTCGATTACAGGGGGCCGACTATCAGCCCCAGCATTTT | CASSSIRLQGADYQPQHF | TRBJ1-5 | TRBV28 | . | TRBD1
TGTGCCAGCAGTTACGCGCTAGCGGGAGGCCCCGAGCAGTACTTC | CASSYALAGGPEQYF | TRBJ2-7 | TRBV6-6 | . | TRBD2
TGTGCCTGGAGTGTAAGGACAGGGAGTGGGTATGGCTACACCTTC | CAWSVRTGSGYGYTF | TRBJ1-2 | TRBV30 | . | TRBD1
TGCAGTGCTAGTCGAGCAGATACGCAGTATTTT | CSASRADTQYF | TRBJ2-3 | TRBV20-1 | . | .
TGTGCCAGCTCACCCGGACTAGCGGGGGATGAGCAGTTCTTC | CASSPGLAGDEQFF | TRBJ2-1 | TRBV18 | . | TRBD2
TGTGCCTGGAGTGCCCAGGGGTACGAGCAGTACTTC | CAWSAQGYEQYF | TRBJ2-7 | TRBV30 | . | .
TGTGCCTGGGGTCCGGGACAGTTATTCTACGAGCAGTACTTC | CAWGPGQLFYEQYF | TRBJ2-7 | TRBV30 | . | TRBD1
TGTGCCAGCAGTTCGACCGCTTACTCTGGAAACACCATATATTTT | CASSSTAYSGNTIYF | TRBJ1-3 | TRBV27 | . | .